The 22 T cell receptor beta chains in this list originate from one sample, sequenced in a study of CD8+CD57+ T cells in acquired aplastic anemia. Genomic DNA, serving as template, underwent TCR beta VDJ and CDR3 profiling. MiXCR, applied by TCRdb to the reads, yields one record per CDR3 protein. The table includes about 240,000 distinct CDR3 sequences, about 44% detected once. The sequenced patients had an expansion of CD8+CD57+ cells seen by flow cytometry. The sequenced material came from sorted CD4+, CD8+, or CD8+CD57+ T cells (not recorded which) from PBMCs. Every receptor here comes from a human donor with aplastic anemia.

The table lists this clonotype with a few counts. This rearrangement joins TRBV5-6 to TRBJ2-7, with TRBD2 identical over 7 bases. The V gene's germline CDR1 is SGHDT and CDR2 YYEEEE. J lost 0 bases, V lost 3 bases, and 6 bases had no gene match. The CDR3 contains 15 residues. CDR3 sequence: CASSSGGGVSYEQYF. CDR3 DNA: TGTGCCAGCAGCTCTGGGGGGGGGGTCTCCTACGAGCAGTACTTC.

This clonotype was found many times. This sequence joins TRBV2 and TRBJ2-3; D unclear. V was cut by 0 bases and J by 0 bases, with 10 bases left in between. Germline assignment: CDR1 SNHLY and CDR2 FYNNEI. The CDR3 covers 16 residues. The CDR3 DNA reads TGTGCCAGCAGTGAAGCGCTAGATTCTAGCACAGATACGCAGTATTTT. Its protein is CASSEALDSSTDTQYF.

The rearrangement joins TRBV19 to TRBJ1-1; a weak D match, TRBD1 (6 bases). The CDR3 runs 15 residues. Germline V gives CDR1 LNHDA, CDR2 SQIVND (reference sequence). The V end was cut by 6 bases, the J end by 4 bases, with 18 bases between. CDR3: CASSSRSRGSTEAFF. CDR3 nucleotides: TGTGCCAGTAGCAGCAGGAGCAGGGGCAGCACTGAAGCTTTCTTT. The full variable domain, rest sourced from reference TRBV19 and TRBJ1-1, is DGGITQSPKYLFRKEGQNVTLSCEQNLNHDAMYWYRQDPGQGLRLIYYSQIVNDFQKGDIAEGYSVSREKKESFPLTVTSAQKNPTAFYLCASSSRSRGSTEAFFGQGTRLTVV.

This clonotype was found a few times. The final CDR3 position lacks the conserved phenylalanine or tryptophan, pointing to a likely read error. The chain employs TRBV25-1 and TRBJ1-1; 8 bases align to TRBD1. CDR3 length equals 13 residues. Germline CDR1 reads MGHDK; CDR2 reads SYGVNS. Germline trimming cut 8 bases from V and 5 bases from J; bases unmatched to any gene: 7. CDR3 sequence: CASSGQGRTEAFL. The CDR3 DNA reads TGTGCCAGCTCTGGACAGGGCAGAACTGAAGCTTTCCTT.

For the CDR3, the DNA is TGCGCCAGCAGCACTAAGACAGGCCCCATGAACACTGAAGCTTTCTTT. Translated, it gives CASSTKTGPMNTEAFF. The rearrangement uses TRBV5-1 and TRBJ1-1; D is possibly TRBD1 (6 bases). CDR1 is SGHRS, CDR2 YFSETQ, per germline. The CDR3 has 16 residues. V lost 4 bases to trimming and J lost 0 bases, with 16 bases between them.

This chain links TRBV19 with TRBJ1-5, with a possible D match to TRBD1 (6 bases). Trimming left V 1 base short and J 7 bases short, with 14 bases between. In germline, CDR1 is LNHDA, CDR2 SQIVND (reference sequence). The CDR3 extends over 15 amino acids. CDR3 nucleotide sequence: TGTGCCAGTAGTATAGTCGCGGGGGCAGGGCAGCCCCAGCATTTT. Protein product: CASSIVAGAGQPQHF.

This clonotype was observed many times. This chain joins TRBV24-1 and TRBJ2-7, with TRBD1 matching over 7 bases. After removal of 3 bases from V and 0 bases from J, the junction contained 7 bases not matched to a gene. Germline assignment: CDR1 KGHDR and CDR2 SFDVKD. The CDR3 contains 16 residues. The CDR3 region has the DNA TGTGCCACCAGTGATAAAAGGGGGCTTAACTCCTACGAGCAGTACTTC. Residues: CATSDKRGLNSYEQYF.

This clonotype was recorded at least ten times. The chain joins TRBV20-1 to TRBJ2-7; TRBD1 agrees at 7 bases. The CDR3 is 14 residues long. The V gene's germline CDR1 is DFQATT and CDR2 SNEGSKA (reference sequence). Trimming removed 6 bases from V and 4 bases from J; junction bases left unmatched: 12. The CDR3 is CSAFGQDELYEQYF. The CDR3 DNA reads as TGCAGTGCCTTTGGACAGGATGAGCTTTACGAGCAGTACTTC.

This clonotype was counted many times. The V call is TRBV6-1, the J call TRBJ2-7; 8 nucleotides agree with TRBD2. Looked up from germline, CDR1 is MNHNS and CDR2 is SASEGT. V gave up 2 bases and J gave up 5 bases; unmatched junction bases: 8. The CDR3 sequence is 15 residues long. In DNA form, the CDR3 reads TGTGCCAGCAGTGAAATCTCGCGGGAGGACGACGAGCAGTACTTC. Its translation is CASSEISREDDEQYF.

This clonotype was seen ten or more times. CDR3 nucleotides: TGTGCCTGGAGTGAGGGCAGGGGTGACGAGCAGTACTTC. Translated: CAWSEGRGDEQYF. This chain links TRBV30 with TRBJ2-7; D may be TRBD1 (6 bases). Germline CDR1 GTSNPN, CDR2 SVGIG (reference sequence). The CDR3 is 13 amino acids. Deletions cut 1 base from V and 5 bases from J, with 12 bases between. The full variable domain, completed using reference TRBV30 and TRBJ2-7, is SQTIHQWPATLVQPVGSPLSLECTVEGTSNPNLYWYRQAAGRGLQLLFYSVGIGQISSEVPQNLSASRPQDRQFILSSKKLLLSDSGFYLCAWSEGRGDEQYFGPGTRLTVT.

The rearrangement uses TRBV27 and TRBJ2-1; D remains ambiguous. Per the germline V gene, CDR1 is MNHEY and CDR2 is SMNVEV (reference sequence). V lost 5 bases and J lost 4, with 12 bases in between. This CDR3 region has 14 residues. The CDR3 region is CASSRPPTYNEQFF. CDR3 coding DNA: TGTGCCAGCAGTCGTCCCCCTACATACAATGAGCAGTTCTTC.

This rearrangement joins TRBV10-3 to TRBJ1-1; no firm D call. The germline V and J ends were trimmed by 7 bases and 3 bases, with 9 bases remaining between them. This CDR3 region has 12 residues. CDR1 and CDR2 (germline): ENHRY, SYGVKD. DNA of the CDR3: TGTGCCATCAAAGGCGAGTACACTGAAGCTTTCTTT. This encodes CAIKGEYTEAFF.

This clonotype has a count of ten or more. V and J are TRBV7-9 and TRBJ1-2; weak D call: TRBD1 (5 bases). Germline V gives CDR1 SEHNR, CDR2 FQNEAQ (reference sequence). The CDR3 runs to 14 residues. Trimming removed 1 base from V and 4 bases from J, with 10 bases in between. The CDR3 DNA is TGTGCCAGCAGCTTAGTGACGACAGTCTATGGCTACACCTTC. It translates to CASSLVTTVYGYTF.

As DNA, the CDR3 is TGTGCCAGTAGTATACGGGGACCTAACTATGGCTACACCTTC. It codes for CASSIRGPNYGYTF. The V gene is TRBV19, the J gene TRBJ1-2, with D possibly matching TRBD1 (5 bases). This CDR3 is 14 amino acids long. V dropped 2 bases and J dropped 0 bases, with 7 bases sitting between them. CDR1 is LNHDA, CDR2 SQIVND, per germline (reference sequence).

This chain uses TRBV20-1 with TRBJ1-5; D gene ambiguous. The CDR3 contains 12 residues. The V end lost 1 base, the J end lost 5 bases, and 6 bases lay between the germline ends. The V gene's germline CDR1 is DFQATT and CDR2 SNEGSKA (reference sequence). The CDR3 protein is CSARVADQPQHF. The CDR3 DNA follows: TGCAGTGCTAGAGTGGCGGATCAGCCCCAGCATTTT.

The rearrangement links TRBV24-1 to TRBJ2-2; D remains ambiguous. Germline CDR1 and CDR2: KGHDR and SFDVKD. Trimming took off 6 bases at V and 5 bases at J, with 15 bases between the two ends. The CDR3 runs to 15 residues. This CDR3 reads CATSRGRANTGELFF. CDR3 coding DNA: TGTGCCACCAGTAGAGGTAGAGCAAATACCGGGGAGCTGTTTTTT.

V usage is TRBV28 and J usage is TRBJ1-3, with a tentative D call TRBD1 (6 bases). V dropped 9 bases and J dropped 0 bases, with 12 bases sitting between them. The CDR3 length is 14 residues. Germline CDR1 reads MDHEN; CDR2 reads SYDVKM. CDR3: CASKQGGSGNTIYF. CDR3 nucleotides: TGTGCCAGTAAACAGGGCGGCTCTGGAAACACCATATATTTT.

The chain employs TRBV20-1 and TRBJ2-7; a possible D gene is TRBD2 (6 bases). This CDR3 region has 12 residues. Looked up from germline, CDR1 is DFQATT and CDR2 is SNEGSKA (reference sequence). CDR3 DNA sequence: TGCAGTGCCAGAGGAGGGGACTACGAGCAGTACGTC. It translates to CSARGGDYEQYV.

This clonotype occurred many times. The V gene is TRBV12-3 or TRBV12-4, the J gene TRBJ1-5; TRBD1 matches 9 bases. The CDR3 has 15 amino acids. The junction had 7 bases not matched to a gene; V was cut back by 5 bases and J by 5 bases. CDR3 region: CASSTNRGPYQPQHF. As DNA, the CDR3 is TGTGCCAGCAGTACCAACAGGGGGCCGTATCAGCCCCAGCATTTT.

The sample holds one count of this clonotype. The CDR3 DNA reads TGTGCCAGCAGCCGTACTAGCGGGGGGGCCCGGACAGATACGCAGTATTTT. Amino acids: CASSRTSGGARTDTQYF. The chain employs TRBV7-2 and TRBJ2-3; 13 bases line up with TRBD2. Germline CDR1 is SGHTA and CDR2 is FQGNSA. Germline trimming cut 5 bases from V and 3 bases from J; bases unmatched to any gene: 8. This CDR3 has 17 residues. The whole variable domain, remainder taken from reference TRBV7-2 and TRBJ2-3, is GAGVSQSPSNKVTEKGKDVELRCDPISGHTALYWYRQSLGQGLEFLIYFQGNSAPDKSGLPSDRFSAERTGGSVSTLTIQRTQQEDSAVYLCASSRTSGGARTDTQYFGPGTRLTVL.

CDR3 nucleotide sequence: TGTGCCATCAGCACGGACAGCTACGAGCAGTACTTC. Translated: CAISTDSYEQYF. This chain links TRBV10-3 with TRBJ2-7, with D perhaps matching TRBD1 (6 bases). Germline-derived CDR1 and CDR2 are ENHRY and SYGVKD. This CDR3 is built from 12 residues. The V and J ends lost 6 bases and 3 bases respectively, with 9 bases between them.

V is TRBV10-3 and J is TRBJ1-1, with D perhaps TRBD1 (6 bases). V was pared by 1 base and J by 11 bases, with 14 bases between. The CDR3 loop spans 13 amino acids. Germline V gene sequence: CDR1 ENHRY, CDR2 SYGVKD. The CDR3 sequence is CAISELVQGEAFF. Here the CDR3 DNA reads TGTGCCATCAGTGAGTTGGTACAGGGAGAGGCTTTCTTT.